This T cell receptor beta chain emerged from a study of beta chain features in type 1 diabetes. On the study more broadly: Examined across all samples were roughly 110,000,000 sorted cells. Study-level points and caveats: Type 1 diabetes patients had TCRB CDR3s that were shorter (moderately but significantly so) in all four CD4+ subsets.

In the case of this clone: Its specificity is not known.

Unmatched junction bases numbered 2, after V lost 1 base and J lost 6 bases. CDR3 size: 15 residues. The germline V gene encodes CDR1 SGHAT and CDR2 FQNNGV. The sequenced template was cDNA made from the entire isolated RNA. Here immunoSEQ multiplex PCR was the method, and the copy in TCRdb shows in-frame clones only, minus some. The data contain about 620,000 clones, around 15% of them seen just once; the ten biggest clones take up about 0.097%. Source material: naive CD4+ T cells from blood. This sequence joins TRBV11-2 and TRBJ2-2; the match to TRBD2 covers 10 bases. This TCR came from a man aged 18 to 30 in good health. The CDR3 DNA follows: TGTGCCAGCAGCTTAGCGGGACTAGCGTCCGGGGAGCTGTTTTTT. It specifies CASSLAGLASGELFF.